The source of this TCR beta chain is a study of high-grade serous ovarian cancer treatment subgroups. Study-wide background: Mean per sample: around 13,000 reads, some 8,100 unique TCR beta rearrangements. Study-wide findings and caveats: The analyses considered CDR3 and ignored CDR1 and CDR2. Same-patient tumor repertoires overlapped at roughly 0.1 to 0.79; different patients barely overlapped.

Tumor samples were taken before definitive surgery or chemotherapy. The CDR3 contains 15 residues. Germline V CDR1 and CDR2: SNHLY, FYNNEI. V was clipped by 4 bases and J by 4 bases, with 15 bases between them. Measured with immunoSEQ multiplex PCR; TCRdb has only the in-frame clones, and not every one. The sample comprises under 8,000 clones, approximately 85% of which are singletons, and 6.5% to 8.5% rests with the top ten. With regard to this clone: The antigen is not known.

This chain connects TRBV2 to TRBJ2-3; D perhaps matches TRBD1 (5 bases). The source is a human donor with high-grade serous ovarian cancer. Sequenced: tumor tissue. The CDR3: CASSVRGSKSDTQYF. In nucleotides, the CDR3 is TGTGCCAGCAGTGTTAGGGGCAGTAAGTCAGATACGCAGTATTTT.